One sample yielded the 26 T cell receptor beta chains listed below, sequenced in a study of PD-1 blockade in classical Hodgkin lymphoma (TCRdb year 2020). This specimen's time point label, per the study, means: cycle 2 day 1 (C2D1) of nivolumab. Every trial patient had relapsed after autologous stem cell transplantation, and cohorts A, B and C differed in prior brentuximab vedotin exposure. The method behind the library was the immunoSEQ multiplex PCR assay. Held by TCRdb, this immuneACCESS table contains in-frame sequences only and omits some clones. Under half of the omission traces to an unresolved V gene where checked; the cause of the rest is unknown. This sample comprises 100,000 to 120,000 clones, roughly nine tenths of them detected only once. Of the sample, 15% to 20% is held by the ten largest clones. Sequenced here: peripheral blood mononuclear cells (PBMCs), sampled before the second cycle of nivolumab. The receptor set was obtained from a human donor with classical Hodgkin lymphoma.

The chain couples TRBV27 to TRBJ2-7; TRBD1 agrees at 8 bases. The CDR3 runs to 15 residues. Trimming took 3 bases from V and 4 from J; bases not matched to a gene: 8. Germline assignment: CDR1 MNHEY and CDR2 SMNVEV (reference sequence). The DNA for the CDR3 is TGTGCCAGCAGTTTCCTCCAGGGGGCGAGGTACGAGCAGTACTTC. Protein product: CASSFLQGARYEQYF.

The chain is built from TRBV5-6 and TRBJ2-7; D is unresolved. Germline assignment: CDR1 SGHDT and CDR2 YYEEEE. Between the trimmed V and J ends, which lost 5 bases and 5 bases, there was a span of 11 bases. CDR3 length equals 12 residues. In DNA form, the CDR3 reads TGTGCCAGCAGTACTACCCCCCACGAGCAGTACTTC. Translating it yields CASSTTPHEQYF.

This rearrangement joins TRBV7-9 to TRBJ2-3; 10 nucleotides agree with TRBD1. Germline lookup yields CDR1 SEHNR and CDR2 FQNEAQ (reference sequence). The CDR3 totals 14 residues. The J segment lost 3 bases and the V segment lost 5 bases, leaving 2 bases of the junction unmatched. The CDR3 sequence is CASSVGQGTDTQYF. The CDR3 DNA reads as TGTGCCAGCAGCGTGGGACAGGGGACAGATACGCAGTATTTT.

This rearrangement joins TRBV19 to TRBJ2-1; weak D call: TRBD2 (6 bases). Germline CDR1 reads LNHDA; CDR2 reads SQIVND (reference sequence). With 1 base removed from V and 0 bases from J, the gap between germline ends came to 16 bases. CDR3 size: 18 residues. The CDR3 sequence is CASSIAGLPLSSYNEQFF. CDR3 DNA: TGTGCCAGTAGTATAGCGGGACTCCCGCTGAGCTCCTACAATGAGCAGTTCTTC.

In nucleotides, the CDR3 is TGTGCCAGCAGTCACCAAGAGACCCAGTACTTC. It specifies CASSHQETQYF. V gene TRBV7-6 combines with J gene TRBJ2-5; no definite D call. V was shortened by 6 bases and J by 0 bases, with 2 bases between the two germline ends. CDR1 and CDR2 (germline): SGHVS, FNYEAQ. This CDR3 has 11 residues.

This clone was recorded only once. CDR3 amino acids: CASSLGTGSYYGYTF. DNA of the CDR3: TGCGCCAGCAGTCTAGGGACAGGGAGCTACTATGGCTACACCTTC. The V gene is TRBV4-1, the J gene TRBJ1-2; TRBD1 aligns across 9 bases. Trimming at V came to 6 bases and at J to 3 bases, leaving 8 bases not matched to a gene. CDR3 length: 15 amino acids. Germline values: CDR1 MGHRA, CDR2 YSYEKL.

This sequence joins TRBV2 and TRBJ1-1; unclear D gene. The ends were cut back, 4 bases at V and 1 base at J, with 7 bases in the middle. The CDR3 extends over 13 amino acids. Germline values: CDR1 SNHLY, CDR2 FYNNEI. DNA of the CDR3: TGTGCCAGCAGTGTTCTGGGGAACACTGAAGCTTTCTTT. Protein product: CASSVLGNTEAFF.

This clone was counted a single time. V and J are TRBV2 and TRBJ1-2; 9 bases match TRBD1. Germline CDR1 SNHLY, CDR2 FYNNEI. V lost 3 bases and J lost 2; bases outside the gene matches: 4. The CDR3 consists of 15 residues. For the CDR3, the DNA is TGTGCCAGCAGTGATGGACAGGGGAGGAACTATGGCTACACCTTC. Its protein product is CASSDGQGRNYGYTF. Complete variable domain (other parts from reference TRBV2 and TRBJ1-2): EPEVTQTPSHQVTQMGQEVILRCVPISNHLYFYWYRQILGQKVEFLVSFYNNEISEKSEIFDDQFSVERPDGSNFTLKIRSTKLEDSAMYFCASSDGQGRNYGYTFGSGTRLTVV.

The rearrangement links TRBV27 to TRBJ2-1; 9 bases are a match to TRBD2. J lost 5 bases, V lost 6 bases, and 8 bases had no gene match. The CDR3 totals 15 residues. Germline CDR1 is MNHEY and CDR2 is SMNVEV (reference sequence). The CDR3 nucleotides read TGTGCCAGCAGAGTTAGACTAGCGGAACACAATGAGCAGTTCTTC. Translating it yields CASRVRLAEHNEQFF.

The chain has TRBV5-6 and TRBJ2-3, with 14 bases matching TRBD2. The CDR3 is 16 amino acids. Losses at the gene ends were 4 bases for V and 6 bases for J; bases not matched to a gene: 7. Germline V gene sequence: CDR1 SGHDT, CDR2 YYEEEE. The CDR3 coding sequence is TGTGCCAGCAGCCGGACTAGCGGGGGGCCTAGCGATACGCAGTATTTT. As protein: CASSRTSGGPSDTQYF.

The chain carries TRBV29-1 and TRBJ1-1; D gene uncertain. Germline V gives CDR1 SQVTM, CDR2 ANQGSEA. The ends were cut back, 2 bases at V and 1 base at J, with 5 bases in the middle. The CDR3 runs to 12 residues. The DNA of the CDR3 is TGCAGCGTTGAACGGGGGAACACTGAAGCTTTCTTT. The encoded protein is CSVERGNTEAFF. The variable domain in full, with the rest retrieved from reference TRBV29-1 and TRBJ1-1, is SAVISQKPSRDICQRGTSLTIQCQVDSQVTMMFWYRQQPGQSLTLIATANQGSEATYESGFVIDKFPISRPNLTFSTLTVSNMSPEDSSIYLCSVERGNTEAFFGQGTRLTVV.

This clone was seen a handful of times. This chain connects TRBV5-1 to TRBJ1-6; a possible D gene is TRBD1 (5 bases). The CDR3 is 16 amino acids. V shed 2 bases and J shed 7 bases, with 16 bases lying between them. CDR1 SGHRS and CDR2 YFSETQ come from the germline V gene. CDR3 amino acids: CASSFGAGQGNSPLHF. The DNA for the CDR3 is TGCGCCAGCAGCTTCGGGGCGGGCCAGGGCAATTCACCCCTCCACTTT.

The J gene is TRBJ1-5, the V gene TRBV7-9; 9 positions agree with TRBD1. The CDR3 runs 18 residues. Trimming removed 5 bases from V and 1 base from J; junction bases left unmatched: 12. Germline-derived CDR1 and CDR2 are SEHNR and FQNEAQ (reference sequence). Written as DNA, the CDR3 is TGTGCCAGCAGCCTCGGGACAGGGAATACCTTAAGCAATCAGCCCCAGCATTTT. This codes for CASSLGTGNTLSNQPQHF. Drawing the rest from reference TRBV7-9 and TRBJ1-5, the complete variable domain is DTGVSQNPRHKITKRGQNVTFRCDPISEHNRLYWYRQTLGQGPEFLTYFQNEAQLEKSRLLSDRFSAERPKGSFSTLEIQRTEQGDSAMYLCASSLGTGNTLSNQPQHFGDGTRLSIL.

This clone is a singleton in its sample. This chain links TRBV6-1 with TRBJ1-1; D not certain. V gave up 6 bases and J gave up 0 bases, with 11 bases separating them. This CDR3 has 14 residues. Germline V gene data show CDR1 as MNHNS and CDR2 as SASEGT. CDR3 DNA sequence: TGTGCCAGCAGGCCACGGGATTTGAACACTGAAGCTTTCTTT. Its protein product is CASRPRDLNTEAFF.

The V call is TRBV5-1, the J call TRBJ2-1; D is ambiguous. CDR3 length equals 13 residues. V lost 1 base and J lost 4, with 6 bases in between. CDR1 is SGHRS and CDR2 is YFSETQ in the germline V gene. The CDR3 region is CASSLMEYNEQFF. In nucleotides, the CDR3 is TGCGCCAGCAGCTTGATGGAGTACAATGAGCAGTTCTTC. The whole variable domain, remainder taken from reference TRBV5-1 and TRBJ2-1, is KAGVTQTPRYLIKTRGQQVTLSCSPISGHRSVSWYQQTPGQGLQFLFEYFSETQRNKGNFPGRFSGRQFSNSRSEMNVSTLELGDSALYLCASSLMEYNEQFFGPGTRLTVL.

This chain uses TRBV2 with TRBJ1-6; 7 bases map to TRBD1. Germline lookup yields CDR1 SNHLY and CDR2 FYNNEI. CDR3 size: 16 residues. V lost 6 bases, J lost 3 bases, and 8 bases stayed unmatched. CDR3 protein: CASRNMGTVYNSPLHF. DNA for the CDR3: TGTGCCAGCAGAAATATGGGGACAGTCTATAATTCACCCCTCCACTTT.

This sequence joins TRBV7-9 and TRBJ2-5; a possible D gene is TRBD2 (5 bases). Germline-derived CDR1 and CDR2 are SEHNR and FQNEAQ (reference sequence). This CDR3 region has 17 residues. V dropped 0 bases and J dropped 3 bases, with 17 bases sitting between them. CDR3 bases: TGTGCCAGCAGCTTAGCGCTCGGGTTTGGGGAGAAAGAGACCCAGTACTTC. It translates to CASSLALGFGEKETQYF.

The chain joins TRBV10-3 to TRBJ2-5; 8 bases align to TRBD1. With 9 bases clipped from V and 3 bases from J, the junction kept 6 bases outside the gene matches. The V gene's germline CDR1 is ENHRY and CDR2 SYGVKD. The CDR3 has 13 residues. CDR3 coding DNA: TGTGCCATTTGTGGACAGGGTGAAGAGACCCAGTACTTC. Its protein product is CAICGQGEETQYF.

The V and J genes are TRBV18 and TRBJ2-1; 10 bases fit TRBD2. V trimming: 3 bases; J trimming: 9 bases; junction bases outside the gene matches: 14. Germline-derived CDR1 and CDR2 are KGHSH and LQKENI. The CDR3 extends over 17 amino acids. CDR3 sequence: CASSPRLAGAGRGEQFF. In nucleotides, the CDR3 is TGTGCCAGCTCACCGAGGCTAGCGGGAGCTGGAAGGGGTGAGCAGTTCTTC. The variable domain in full, with the rest retrieved from reference TRBV18 and TRBJ2-1, is NAGVMQNPRHLVRRRGQEARLRCSPMKGHSHVYWYRQLPEEGLKFMVYLQKENIIDESGMPKERFSAEFPKEGPSILRIQQVVRGDSAAYFCASSPRLAGAGRGEQFFGPGTRLTVL.

The chain links TRBV7-9 to TRBJ2-7; 9 bases agree with TRBD2. The V gene end was trimmed by 5 bases and the J gene end by 5 bases; junction bases not matched to a gene: 7. Germline values: CDR1 SEHNR, CDR2 FQNEAQ (reference sequence). The CDR3 length is 14 residues. The CDR3 region is CASSRGLALHEQYF. CDR3 in DNA: TGTGCCAGCAGCCGGGGACTAGCATTACACGAGCAGTACTTC.

This chain joins TRBV11-2 and TRBJ1-2; D might be TRBD1 (6 bases). V was clipped by 7 bases and J by 4 bases, with 22 bases between them. Germline V lookup: CDR1 SGHAT, CDR2 FQNNGV. The CDR3 has 16 amino acids. The CDR3 loop is CASNSLRGGQSYGYTF. The CDR3 nucleotides read TGTGCCAGCAACTCACTCCGGGGGGGGCAAAGCTATGGCTACACCTTC.

The gene calls are TRBV4-2 and TRBJ2-5; maybe TRBD1 (7 bases). The V gene lost 0 bases and the J gene lost 5 bases, with 16 bases spanning the gap. This CDR3 has 16 amino acids. Looked up from germline, CDR1 is LGHNA and CDR2 is YNFKEQ. In nucleotides, the CDR3 is TGTGCCAGCAGCCAAGATTTGGGGCAGGGGGGTGAGACCCAGTACTTC. It is translated as CASSQDLGQGGETQYF.

This sequence joins TRBV19 and TRBJ1-4; tentatively, D is TRBD1 (6 bases). The CDR3 sequence is 13 residues long. The germline V and J ends were trimmed by 4 bases and 6 bases, with 9 bases remaining between them. Germline CDR1 and CDR2: LNHDA and SQIVND (reference sequence). CDR3 residues: CASSNRVYEKLFF. CDR3 sequence (DNA): TGTGCCAGTAGTAACAGGGTCTATGAAAAACTGTTTTTT.

This clone was recorded only once. This sequence joins TRBV18 and TRBJ2-1; no reliable D call. The CDR3 sequence is 14 residues long. Trimming pared 3 bases from V and 4 bases from J, leaving 10 bases between. Germline CDR1 and CDR2: KGHSH and LQKENI. CDR3 loop: CASSPPTRYNEQFF. The CDR3 DNA is TGTGCCAGCTCACCCCCCACCCGATACAATGAGCAGTTCTTC.

The chain's CDR3 is CASSIGRDYLYEQYF. CDR3 coding DNA: TGTGCCAGTAGTATCGGGAGGGACTACCTCTACGAGCAGTACTTC. The chain links TRBV19 to TRBJ2-7; 8 positions agree with TRBD2. Trimming at V came to 3 bases and at J to 3 bases, leaving 7 bases not matched to a gene. CDR1 and CDR2 from the germline V gene are LNHDA and SQIVND (reference sequence). The CDR3 length is 15 residues.

V gene TRBV6-5 combines with J gene TRBJ2-1, with a weak D call TRBD2 (6 bases). CDR1 MNHEY and CDR2 SVGAGI come from the germline V gene. The CDR3 is made up of 13 amino acids. The ends were cut back, 6 bases at V and 14 bases at J, with 20 bases in the middle. The CDR3 nucleotides are TGTGCCAGCAGAATGAAGCCGGGATCGGGGGAGTTCTTC. Residues: CASRMKPGSGEFF.